A single sample is the source of the 21 T cell receptor beta chains below, sequenced in a study of spatial heterogeneity in lung cancer. The study's findings and limits: Mutation tallies in tumors tracked expanded intratumoral alpha and beta TCR counts.

The time point here: sample taken at primary tumor resection. These receptors have no known antigen. One entry per CDR3 protein, called by TCRdb with MiXCR from the 5' RACE reads. The sample shows approximately 15,000 distinct CDR3 sequences, roughly 6% of them seen only once. The sample was lung tumor tissue, taken at surgery. These receptors were collected from a male donor with early-stage non-small cell lung cancer.

This clonotype has a count of ten or more. The gene calls are TRBV27 and TRBJ1-2; no firm D call. The germline V gene has CDR1 MNHEY and CDR2 SMNVEV (reference sequence). Between the trimmed V and J ends, which lost 2 bases and 3 bases, there was a span of 7 bases. The CDR3 covers 13 residues. The CDR3: CASSLQADYGYTF. For the CDR3, the DNA is TGTGCCAGCAGTTTACAGGCGGACTATGGCTACACCTTC.

The CDR3 loop reads CASSQNFPTGGRETQYF. CDR3 bases: TGCGCCAGCAGCCAGAACTTTCCTACAGGGGGCCGGGAGACCCAGTACTTC. The chain employs TRBV4-3 and TRBJ2-5; 9 bases are a match to TRBD1. The CDR3 contains 17 residues. Looked up from germline, CDR1 is LGHNA and CDR2 is YSLEER. V was clipped by 3 bases and J by 5 bases; unmatched bases: 13.

This clonotype is categorized as medium-sized. This CDR3 is CASSRGGHQEKLFF. In nucleotides, the CDR3 is TGTGCCAGCAGCCGAGGGGGGCATCAAGAAAAACTGTTTTTT. This sequence joins TRBV7-6 and TRBJ1-4; a weak D match, TRBD1 (6 bases). In germline, CDR1 is SGHVS, CDR2 FNYEAQ. The length of the CDR3 is 14 residues. Trimming took 5 bases from V and 8 from J, leaving 15 bases between them.

In its sample, this clonotype was seen many times. This chain joins TRBV5-1 and TRBJ1-2, with D unresolved. Trimming took 0 bases from V and 2 from J, leaving 8 bases between them. The CDR3 contains 14 residues. Germline V gives CDR1 SGHRS, CDR2 YFSETQ. The CDR3, as DNA: TGCGCCAGCAGCTTGGAGGGCCAAAACTATGGCTACACCTTC. Amino acid sequence: CASSLEGQNYGYTF.

This clonotype has ten or more counts. The chain is built from TRBV5-1 and TRBJ2-7; 8 nucleotides align to TRBD1. The CDR3 covers 14 residues. V was clipped by 2 bases and J by 5 bases; unmatched bases: 6. Germline-derived CDR1 and CDR2 are SGHRS and YFSETQ. CDR3 protein: CASSFPGQVNEQYF. CDR3 nucleotides: TGCGCCAGCAGCTTCCCGGGACAGGTAAACGAGCAGTACTTC.

This clonotype was counted ten times or more. V usage is TRBV27 and J usage is TRBJ1-2; D is uncertain. The CDR3 totals 12 residues. Deletions cut 4 bases from V and 7 bases from J, with 10 bases between. Germline CDR1 is MNHEY and CDR2 is SMNVEV (reference sequence). The CDR3 sequence: CASSSRTGGYTF. For the CDR3, the DNA is TGTGCCAGCAGTTCCCGGACGGGTGGCTACACCTTC.

This clonotype came up a few times. The V gene is TRBV5-6, the J gene TRBJ2-7; D gene ambiguous. The germline V gene has CDR1 SGHDT and CDR2 YYEEEE. The CDR3 runs to 14 residues. Trimming left V 7 bases short and J 5 bases short, with 19 bases between. The CDR3 spells CASFGRSAVHEQYF. The DNA for the CDR3 is TGTGCCAGCTTCGGCCGGTCCGCCGTCCACGAGCAGTACTTC.

This sequence joins TRBV7-2 and TRBJ1-2; D perhaps matches TRBD1 (6 bases). Germline V gene sequence: CDR1 SGHTA, CDR2 FQGNSA. The CDR3 covers 13 residues. V was shortened by 3 bases and J by 6 bases, with 11 bases between the two germline ends. The CDR3 nucleotides read TGTGCCAGCAGCTTGGCAGGGGAGCATGGCTACACCTTC. Translating it yields CASSLAGEHGYTF. Full variable domain (rest looked up from reference TRBV7-2 and TRBJ1-2): GAGVSQSPSNKVTEKGKDVELRCDPISGHTALYWYRQSLGQGLEFLIYFQGNSAPDKSGLPSDRFSAERTGGSVSTLTIQRTQQEDSAVYLCASSLAGEHGYTFGSGTRLTVV.

This clonotype came up many times. The genes are TRBV27 and TRBJ1-1; no clear D. Germline values: CDR1 MNHEY, CDR2 SMNVEV (reference sequence). CDR3 length equals 12 residues. The V end was cut by 3 bases, the J end by 11 bases, with 13 bases between. CDR3 nucleotides: TGTGCCAGCAGTTTTTTAGGGCGAACGGCTTTCTTT. Its protein is CASSFLGRTAFF.

This clonotype was counted many times. The chain is built from TRBV4-1 and TRBJ2-6; TRBD1 agrees at 7 bases. This CDR3 is 17 amino acids long. The J segment lost 2 bases and the V segment lost 0 bases, leaving 4 bases of the junction unmatched. Germline lookup yields CDR1 MGHRA and CDR2 YSYEKL. In DNA, the CDR3 is TGCGCCAGCAGCCAAGATCTTGACAGGGCTGGGGCCAACGTCCTGACTTTC. It yields the protein CASSQDLDRAGANVLTF.

This clonotype was recorded at least ten times. The genes are TRBV10-3 and TRBJ1-4, with D unresolved. CDR1 ENHRY and CDR2 SYGVKD come from the germline V gene. This CDR3 has 14 amino acids. V was clipped by 3 bases and J by 5 bases, with 10 bases between them. The CDR3 loop is CAISESLENEKLFF. Written as DNA, the CDR3 is TGTGCCATCAGTGAATCCCTGGAGAATGAAAAACTGTTTTTT.

This clonotype came up a few times. The chain couples TRBV27 to TRBJ2-1; either TRBD1 or TRBD2 may fit D (6 bases each). The CDR3 sequence is 14 residues long. Germline values: CDR1 MNHEY, CDR2 SMNVEV (reference sequence). V lost 8 bases, J lost 5 bases, and 16 bases lay in between. The CDR3 sequence: CASWGDNIDNEQFF. DNA for the CDR3: TGTGCCAGCTGGGGGGACAATATCGACAATGAGCAGTTCTTC.

This clonotype was picked up one time. The chain joins TRBV6-5 to TRBJ1-1, with D unresolved. The CDR3 consists of 13 residues. V was clipped by 0 bases and J by 2 bases, with 4 bases between them. Germline CDR1 and CDR2: MNHEY and SVGAGI. CDR3: CASSYSSNTEAFF. The CDR3 DNA reads TGTGCCAGCAGTTACTCCAGTAACACTGAAGCTTTCTTT.

The rearrangement joins TRBV7-9 to TRBJ2-1; D is undetermined. Trimming removed 5 bases from V and 9 bases from J, with 11 bases in between. The CDR3 loop spans 12 amino acids. Germline loops: CDR1 SEHNR, CDR2 FQNEAQ (reference sequence). The CDR3 loop reads CASSRTWGEQFF. The CDR3 nucleotides read TGTGCCAGCAGCCGAACGTGGGGTGAGCAGTTCTTC.

The J gene is TRBJ2-6, the V gene TRBV9; possible D gene TRBD1, 6 bases. The CDR3 spans 19 residues. The V gene lost 3 bases and the J gene lost 0 bases, with 19 bases spanning the gap. Germline CDR1 reads SGDLS; CDR2 reads YYNGEE. The CDR3 spells CASSEQGRGRISGANVLTF. The CDR3 region has the DNA TGTGCCAGCAGCGAACAGGGCCGAGGACGGATCTCTGGGGCCAACGTCCTGACTTTC.

For this clonotype: Just one base apart from a much larger clone, this may be a read error. V and J are TRBV12-3 or TRBV12-4 and TRBJ2-5, with a tentative D call TRBD2 (5 bases). This CDR3 is 13 amino acids long. The CDR3 sequence is CASRVGVGESQYF. DNA of the CDR3: TGTGCCAGCAGGGTAGGAGTGGGAGAGTCCCAGTACTTC.

This clonotype occurred many times. This chain joins TRBV20-1 and TRBJ1-2; 8 nucleotides line up with TRBD1. Trimming removed 3 bases from V and 4 bases from J; junction bases left unmatched: 7. The V gene's germline CDR1 is DFQATT and CDR2 SNEGSKA (reference sequence). CDR3 length: 14 residues. The CDR3, as DNA: TGCAGTGCTAGGCGGTCAGGGGGCGTCTATGGCTACACCTTC. Translation: CSARRSGGVYGYTF.

This clonotype was seen many times. The chain uses TRBV29-1 and TRBJ1-1, with TRBD1 matching over 10 bases. Germline trimming cut 1 base from V and 1 base from J; bases unmatched to any gene: 9. The CDR3 is 17 amino acids. Germline assignment: CDR1 SQVTM and CDR2 ANQGSEA. CDR3 coding DNA: TGCAGCGTTGAAGGATCTACCGGGACAGGGGCGAACACTGAAGCTTTCTTT. Translated, it gives CSVEGSTGTGANTEAFF.

This clonotype was detected ten times or more. V usage is TRBV20-1 and J usage is TRBJ2-3; TRBD1 or TRBD2 may be the D gene (5 bases each). From germline, CDR1 is DFQATT and CDR2 SNEGSKA (reference sequence). The CDR3 covers 14 residues. The V end lost 1 base, the J end lost 5 bases, and 13 bases lay between the germline ends. The CDR3 sequence: CSARAMGEQDTQYF. The CDR3 DNA is TGCAGTGCTAGAGCTATGGGGGAGCAAGATACGCAGTATTTT.

By sample fraction, this clonotype is medium-sized (0.01 to 0.1%). The chain has TRBV7-2 and TRBJ1-1, with D unclear. Germline V gives CDR1 SGHTA, CDR2 FQGNSA. The V gene lost 6 bases and the J gene lost 3 bases, with 14 bases spanning the gap. The CDR3 runs to 14 residues. CDR3: CASSRTATDTEAFF. In DNA, the CDR3 is TGTGCCAGCAGTCGGACGGCCACTGACACTGAAGCTTTCTTT.

This clonotype is judged medium-sized. The chain carries TRBV20-1 and TRBJ2-1; D is ambiguous. Trimming took off 5 bases at V and 10 bases at J, with 12 bases between the two ends. The V gene's germline CDR1 is DFQATT and CDR2 SNEGSKA (reference sequence). CDR3 length equals 11 residues. In nucleotides, the CDR3 is TGCAGTGCTCCACGAGGCAGGGAGCAGTTCTTC. It translates to CSAPRGREQFF.